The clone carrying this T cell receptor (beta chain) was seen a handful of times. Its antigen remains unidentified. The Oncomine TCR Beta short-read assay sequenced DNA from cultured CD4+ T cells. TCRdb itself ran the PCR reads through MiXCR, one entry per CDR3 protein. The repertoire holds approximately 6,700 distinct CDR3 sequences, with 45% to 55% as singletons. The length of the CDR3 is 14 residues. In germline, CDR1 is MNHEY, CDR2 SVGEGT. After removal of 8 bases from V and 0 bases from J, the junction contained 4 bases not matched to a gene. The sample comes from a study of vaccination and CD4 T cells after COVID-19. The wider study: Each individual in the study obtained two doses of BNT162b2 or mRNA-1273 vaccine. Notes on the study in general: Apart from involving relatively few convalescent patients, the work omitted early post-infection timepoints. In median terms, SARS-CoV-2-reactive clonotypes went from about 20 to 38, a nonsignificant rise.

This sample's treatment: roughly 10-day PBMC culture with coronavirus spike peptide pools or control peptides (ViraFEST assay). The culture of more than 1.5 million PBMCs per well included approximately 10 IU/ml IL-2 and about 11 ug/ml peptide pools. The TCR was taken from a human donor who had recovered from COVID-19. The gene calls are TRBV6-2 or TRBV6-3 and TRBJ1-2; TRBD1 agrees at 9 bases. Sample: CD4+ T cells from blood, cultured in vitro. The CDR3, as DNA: TGTGCCAGCCACTGGGACAGGGCTAACTATGGCTACACCTTC. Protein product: CASHWDRANYGYTF.